A selection of T cell receptor beta chains follows, all from one sample in a study of a mutant IDH1 vaccine in newly diagnosed glioma. The assay was immunoSEQ multiplex PCR, and TCRdb's table has in-frame clones only and misses some. The sample holds about 100,000 clones; around 80% are singletons and the top ten take roughly 7%. This specimen was PBMCs, taken from a glioma patient treated with radiotherapy, temozolomide or both. The receptors were gathered from a man aged 40-49 years with glioma. CDR3s include the opening cysteine and the closing phenylalanine or tryptophan. A D gene is named only where the DNA matches it firmly. A row's size may be missing; if present it is once, few, many or a size class.

- | - | TRBJ1-5 | TRBV4-1 | CASSHLLQGRNQPQHF | TGCGCCAGCAGCCACCTATTACAGGGCCGGAATCAGCCCCAGCATTTT
TRBD1 | - | TRBJ1-1 | TRBV5-6 | CASSLGQPPEAFF | TGTGCCAGCAGCCTGGGACAGCCTCCTGAAGCTTTCTTT
- | - | TRBJ2-1 | TRBV14 | CASSQDRAGLGEQFF | TGTGCCAGCAGCCAAGATCGGGCAGGTCTTGGTGAGCAGTTCTTC
- | - | TRBJ2-7 | TRBV15 | CATSSGAALYEQYF | TGTGCCACCAGCAGCGGGGCTGCGCTCTACGAGCAGTACTTC
TRBD2 | - | TRBJ2-2 | TRBV6-7 | CASSPPSGKVANTGELFF | TGTGCCAGCAGTCCCCCTAGCGGGAAAGTCGCGAACACCGGGGAGCTGTTTTTT
- | - | TRBJ2-2 | TRBV5-6 | CASSLFPAGELFF | TGTGCCAGCAGCTTGTTTCCGGCCGGGGAGCTGTTTTTT
- | - | TRBJ2-2 | TRBV18 | CASSQLGEDTGELFF | TGTGCCAGCTCACAATTGGGAGAGGACACCGGGGAGCTGTTTTTT
- | - | TRBJ2-7 | TRBV6-6 | CASSHSTSGGGHEQYF | TGTGCCAGCAGTCATAGTACTTCGGGAGGGGGCCACGAGCAGTACTTC
- | once | TRBJ2-5 | TRBV28 | CASSFDKPKETQYF | TGTGCCAGCAGTTTCGACAAGCCTAAGGAGACCCAGTACTTC
TRBD2 | - | TRBJ2-5 | TRBV7-2 | CASSLAAGGQETQYF | TGTGCCAGCAGCTTAGCGGCGGGGGGGCAGGAGACCCAGTACTTC
TRBD1 | - | TRBJ1-2 | TRBV19 | CASSSDRGHGYTF | TGTGCCAGTAGTTCGGACAGGGGGCATGGCTACACCTTC
- | - | TRBJ2-3 | TRBV5-1 | CASSLAGSSSTDTQYF | TGCGCCAGCAGCTTGGCCGGCTCCTCTAGCACAGATACGCAGTATTTT
- | - | TRBJ1-4 | TRBV5-4 | CASSSPDISTNEKLFF | TGTGCCAGCAGCTCCCCGGACATATCAACTAATGAAAAACTGTTTTTT
TRBD2 | once | TRBJ2-3 | TRBV19 | CASSMSGSPDTQYF | TGTGCCAGTAGTATGAGCGGGAGTCCGGATACGCAGTATTTT
- | - | TRBJ2-1 | TRBV19 | CASSQGGRAGEQFF | TGTGCCAGTAGCCAGGGGGGTCGGGCGGGTGAGCAGTTCTTC
TRBD2 | - | TRBJ2-1 | TRBV10-3 | CAISILSGVYNEQFF | TGTGCCATCAGCATCCTAAGCGGGGTTTACAATGAGCAGTTCTTC
TRBD1 | few | TRBJ1-1 | TRBV2 | CASSQDRADTEAFF | TGTGCCAGCAGCCAGGACAGGGCGGACACTGAAGCTTTCTTT
- | - | TRBJ1-2 | TRBV5-6 | CASSGPGYGYTF | TGTGCCAGCAGCGGACCAGGGTATGGCTACACCTTC
- | - | TRBJ2-7 | TRBV25-1 | CASSWTIYEQYF | TGTGCCAGCAGTTGGACCATTTACGAGCAGTACTTC
- | - | TRBJ1-4 | TRBV20-1 | CSVATNEKLFF | TGCAGTGTCGCAACTAATGAAAAACTGTTTTTT
- | - | TRBJ1-4 | TRBV5-6 | CASSLAVPGEKLFF | TGTGCCAGCAGCTTGGCGGTCCCGGGGGAAAAACTGTTTTTT
TRBD1 | few | TRBJ2-7 | TRBV29-1 | CSVSGQGLEQYF | TGCAGCGTTAGCGGACAGGGGTTGGAGCAGTACTTC
- | - | TRBJ2-1 | TRBV2 | CASNRDEQFF | TGTGCCAGCAATAGGGATGAGCAGTTCTTC
- | - | TRBJ2-1 | TRBV30 | CAWSYGSSYNEQFF | TGTGCCTGGAGTTACGGGAGCTCCTACAATGAGCAGTTCTTC
TRBD2 | - | TRBJ2-7 | TRBV11-2 | CASAPELAGVGEQYF | TGTGCCAGCGCCCCCGAACTAGCGGGAGTCGGCGAGCAGTACTTC
- | - | TRBJ1-1 | TRBV5-1 | CASSMTAGDTEAFF | TGCGCCAGCAGCATGACGGCTGGGGACACTGAAGCTTTCTTT
TRBD1 | - | TRBJ2-7 | TRBV7-9 | CASSRTGTVYYEQYF | TGTGCCAGCAGCCGAACCGGGACAGTATACTACGAGCAGTACTTC
TRBD1 | - | TRBJ2-7 | TRBV7-9 | CASTISGTGLYEQYF | TGTGCCAGCACCATCTCCGGGACAGGTCTCTACGAGCAGTACTTC